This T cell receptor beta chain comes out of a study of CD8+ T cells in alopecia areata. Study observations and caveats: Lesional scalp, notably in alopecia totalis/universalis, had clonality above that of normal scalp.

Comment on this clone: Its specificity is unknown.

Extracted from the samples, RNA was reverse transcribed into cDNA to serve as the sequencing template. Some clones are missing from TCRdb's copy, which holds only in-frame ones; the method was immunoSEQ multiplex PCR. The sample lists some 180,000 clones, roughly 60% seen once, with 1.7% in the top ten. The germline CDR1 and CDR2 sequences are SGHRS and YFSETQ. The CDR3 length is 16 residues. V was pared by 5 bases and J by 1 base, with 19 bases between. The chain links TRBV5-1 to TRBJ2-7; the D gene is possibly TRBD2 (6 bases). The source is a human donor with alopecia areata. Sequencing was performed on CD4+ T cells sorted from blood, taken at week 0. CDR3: CASRKDGGANSYEQYF. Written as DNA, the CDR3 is TGCGCCAGCAGGAAAGACGGGGGAGCTAATTCCTACGAGCAGTACTTC.